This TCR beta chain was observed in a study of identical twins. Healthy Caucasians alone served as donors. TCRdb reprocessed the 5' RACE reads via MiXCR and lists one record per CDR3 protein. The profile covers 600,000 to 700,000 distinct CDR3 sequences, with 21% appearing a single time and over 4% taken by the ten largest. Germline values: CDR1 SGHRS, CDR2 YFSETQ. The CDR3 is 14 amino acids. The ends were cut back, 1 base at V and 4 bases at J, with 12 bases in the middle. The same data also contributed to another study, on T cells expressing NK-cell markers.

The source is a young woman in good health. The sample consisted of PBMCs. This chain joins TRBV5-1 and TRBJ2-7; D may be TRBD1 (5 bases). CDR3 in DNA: TGCGCCAGCAGCTTGCCGGGCAGGGCTTACGAGCAGTACTTC. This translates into CASSLPGRAYEQYF.